The text below deals with one T cell receptor beta chain. The antigen is undetermined. CDR3 length equals 13 residues. The V segment lost 7 bases and the J segment 9 bases; nucleotides outside the gene matches: 8. The V gene's germline CDR1 is SNHLY and CDR2 FYNNEI. The data were produced by immunoSEQ multiplex PCR, yet TCRdb's version contains in-frame clones alone and is incomplete. The sample records 87,000 or so clones, about 87% being singletons. This sample was included in a study of siplizumab effects on memory and regulatory T cells. Study-level findings and limits: Apparently more diverse than memory cells, naive T cells also seemed major alloresponse contributors. Researchers did not confirm the suppressive function of proliferating Tregs from siplizumab cultures. Among alloreactive clones, only a minor fraction mapped to unstimulated subsets. Only a minority of proliferating CD4+ or CD8+ clones had an assignable naive or memory phenotype, with roughly 80-97% lacking one.

This sequence joins TRBV2 and TRBJ2-1; TRBD2 aligns across 8 bases. Input material: CD4+ T cells sorted from blood. This receptor was taken from a human donor in good health. The CDR3 DNA is TGTGCCAGCATAATAGCGGGGTGGGGTGAGCAGTTCTTC. Its translation: CASIIAGWGEQFF.